The clone carrying this TCR beta chain was seen more than once but under ten times. Germline V gene data show CDR1 as MNHNS and CDR2 as SASEGT. The junction had 5 bases not matched to a gene; V was cut back by 4 bases and J by 6 bases. CDR3 size: 13 residues. TCRdb's copy holds only in-frame clones and misses some; the assay was immunoSEQ multiplex PCR. The sample lists some 150,000 clones; 88% were seen once. The entry originates in a study of cytomegalovirus exposure and HLA in healthy donors. Sample: PBMCs. This clonotype was sampled from a man in his late teens or twenties in good health and CMV-seronegative. The chain carries TRBV6-1 and TRBJ1-2; TRBD1 agrees at 7 bases. CDR3 DNA: TGTGCCAGCAGTGGGACAGGTCGACATGGCTACACCTTC. It encodes CASSGTGRHGYTF.